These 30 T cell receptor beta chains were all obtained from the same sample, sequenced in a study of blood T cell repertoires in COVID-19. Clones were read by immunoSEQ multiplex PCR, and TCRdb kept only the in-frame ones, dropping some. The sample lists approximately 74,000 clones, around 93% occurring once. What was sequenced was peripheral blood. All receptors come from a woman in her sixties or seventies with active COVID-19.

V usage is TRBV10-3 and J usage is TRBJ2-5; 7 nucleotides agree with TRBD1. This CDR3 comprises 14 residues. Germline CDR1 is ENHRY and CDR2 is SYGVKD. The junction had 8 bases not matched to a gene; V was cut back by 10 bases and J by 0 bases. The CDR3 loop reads CATKSRGYQETQYF. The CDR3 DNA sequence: TGTGCCACCAAGAGCAGGGGGTACCAAGAGACCCAGTACTTC.

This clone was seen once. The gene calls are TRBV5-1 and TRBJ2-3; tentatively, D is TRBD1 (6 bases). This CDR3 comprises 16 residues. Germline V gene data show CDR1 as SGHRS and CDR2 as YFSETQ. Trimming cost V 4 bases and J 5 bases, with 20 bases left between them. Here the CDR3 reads CASSLRTVTSGDTQYF. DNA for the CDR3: TGCGCCAGCAGCCTAAGGACAGTAACTTCGGGAGATACGCAGTATTTT. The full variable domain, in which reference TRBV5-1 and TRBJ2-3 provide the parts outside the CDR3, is KAGVTQTPRYLIKTRGQQVTLSCSPISGHRSVSWYQQTPGQGLQFLFEYFSETQRNKGNFPGRFSGRQFSNSRSEMNVSTLELGDSALYLCASSLRTVTSGDTQYFGPGTRLTVL.

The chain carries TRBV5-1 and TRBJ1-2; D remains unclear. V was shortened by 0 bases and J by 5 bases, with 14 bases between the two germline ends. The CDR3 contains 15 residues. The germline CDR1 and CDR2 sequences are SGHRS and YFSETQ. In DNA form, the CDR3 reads TGCGCCAGCAGCTTGGTTCGGCGCCTCGGGTATGGCTACACCTTC. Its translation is CASSLVRRLGYGYTF.

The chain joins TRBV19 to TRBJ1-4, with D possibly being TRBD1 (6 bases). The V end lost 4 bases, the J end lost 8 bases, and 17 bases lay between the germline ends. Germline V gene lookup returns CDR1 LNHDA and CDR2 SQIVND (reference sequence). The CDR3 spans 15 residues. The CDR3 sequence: CASSTGQPYTEKLFF. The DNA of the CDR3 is TGTGCCAGTAGTACCGGACAGCCGTACACCGAAAAACTGTTTTTT.

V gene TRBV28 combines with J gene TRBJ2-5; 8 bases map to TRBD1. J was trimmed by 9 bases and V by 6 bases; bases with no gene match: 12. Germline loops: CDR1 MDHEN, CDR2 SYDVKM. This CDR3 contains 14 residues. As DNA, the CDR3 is TGTGCCAGCAGAACTGACAGGGGTATCTGGGCCCAGTACTTC. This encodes CASRTDRGIWAQYF.

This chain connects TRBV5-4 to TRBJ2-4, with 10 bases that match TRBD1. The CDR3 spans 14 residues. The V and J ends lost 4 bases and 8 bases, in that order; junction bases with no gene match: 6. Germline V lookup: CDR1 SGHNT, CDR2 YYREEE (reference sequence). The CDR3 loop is CASSLGQGIDIQYF. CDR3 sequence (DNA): TGTGCCAGCAGCCTGGGACAGGGGATCGACATTCAGTACTTC.

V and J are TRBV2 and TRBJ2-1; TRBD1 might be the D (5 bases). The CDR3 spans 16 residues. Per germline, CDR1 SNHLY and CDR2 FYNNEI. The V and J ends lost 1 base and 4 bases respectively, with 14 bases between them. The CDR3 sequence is CASSEGRTQVYNEQFF. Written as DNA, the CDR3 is TGTGCCAGCAGTGAAGGTCGGACACAGGTATACAATGAGCAGTTCTTC.

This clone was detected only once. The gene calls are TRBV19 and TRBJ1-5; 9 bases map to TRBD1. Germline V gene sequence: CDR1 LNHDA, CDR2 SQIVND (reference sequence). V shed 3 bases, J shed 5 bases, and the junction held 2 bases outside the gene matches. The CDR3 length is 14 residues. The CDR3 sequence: CASSITGGDQPQHF. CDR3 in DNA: TGTGCCAGTAGTATTACAGGGGGCGATCAGCCCCAGCATTTT.

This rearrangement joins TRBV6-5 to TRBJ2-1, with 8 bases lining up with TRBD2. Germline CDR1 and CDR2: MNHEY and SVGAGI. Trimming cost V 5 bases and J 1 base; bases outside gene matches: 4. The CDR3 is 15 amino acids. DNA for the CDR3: TGTGCCAGCAGTAAGGTAGCGGGATCCTACAATGAGCAGTTCTTC. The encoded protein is CASSKVAGSYNEQFF.

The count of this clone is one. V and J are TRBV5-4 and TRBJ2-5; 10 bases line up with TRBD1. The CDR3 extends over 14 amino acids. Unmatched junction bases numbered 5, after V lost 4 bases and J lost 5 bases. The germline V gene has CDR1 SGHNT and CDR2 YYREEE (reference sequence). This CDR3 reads CASSPGTGVETQYF. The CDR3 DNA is TGTGCCAGCAGCCCAGGGACAGGGGTGGAGACCCAGTACTTC. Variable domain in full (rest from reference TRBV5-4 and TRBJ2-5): ETGVTQSPTHLIKTRGQQVTLRCSSQSGHNTVSWYQQALGQGPQFIFQYYREEENGRGNFPPRFSGLQFPNYSSELNVNALELDDSALYLCASSPGTGVETQYFGPGTRLLVL.

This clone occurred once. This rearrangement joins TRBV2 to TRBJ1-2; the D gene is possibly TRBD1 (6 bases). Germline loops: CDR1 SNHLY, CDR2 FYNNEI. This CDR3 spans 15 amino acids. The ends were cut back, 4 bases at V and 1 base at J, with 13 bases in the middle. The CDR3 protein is CASSVSGEGNYGYTF. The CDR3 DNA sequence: TGTGCCAGCAGTGTTTCAGGGGAGGGTAACTATGGCTACACCTTC.

CDR3 sequence: CASTGDRVQETQYF. CDR3 DNA: TGTGCCAGCACCGGAGACAGGGTCCAAGAGACCCAGTACTTC. The V call is TRBV2, the J call TRBJ2-5, with TRBD1 matching over 7 bases. Losses at the gene ends were 7 bases for V and 1 base for J; bases not matched to a gene: 6. CDR3 length: 14 amino acids. The germline gives CDR1 SNHLY, CDR2 FYNNEI.

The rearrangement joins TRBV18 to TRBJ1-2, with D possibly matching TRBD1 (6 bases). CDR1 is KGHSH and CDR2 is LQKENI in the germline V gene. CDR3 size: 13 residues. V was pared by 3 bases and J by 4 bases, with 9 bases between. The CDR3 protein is CASSPRGGYGYTF. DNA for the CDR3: TGTGCCAGCTCACCCCGAGGGGGCTATGGCTACACCTTC.

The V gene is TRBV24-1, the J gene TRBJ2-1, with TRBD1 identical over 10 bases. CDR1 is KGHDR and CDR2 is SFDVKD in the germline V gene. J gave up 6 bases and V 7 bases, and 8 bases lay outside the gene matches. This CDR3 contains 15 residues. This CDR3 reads CATSEPGQGSNEQFF. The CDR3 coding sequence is TGTGCCACCAGCGAACCGGGACAGGGGAGCAATGAGCAGTTCTTC.

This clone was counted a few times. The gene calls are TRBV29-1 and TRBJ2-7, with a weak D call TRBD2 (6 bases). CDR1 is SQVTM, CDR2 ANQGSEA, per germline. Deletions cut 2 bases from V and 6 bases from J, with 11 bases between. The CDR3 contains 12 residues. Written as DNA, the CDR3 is TGCAGCGTTGAAATTCGGGGGTCCGAGCAGTACTTC. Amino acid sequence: CSVEIRGSEQYF.

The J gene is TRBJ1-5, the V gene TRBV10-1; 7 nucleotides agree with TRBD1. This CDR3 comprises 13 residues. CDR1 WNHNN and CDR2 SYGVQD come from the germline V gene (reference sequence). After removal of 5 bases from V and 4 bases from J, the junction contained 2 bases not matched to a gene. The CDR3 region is CASSPGGNQPQHF. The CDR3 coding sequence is TGCGCCAGCAGTCCAGGGGGTAATCAGCCCCAGCATTTT.

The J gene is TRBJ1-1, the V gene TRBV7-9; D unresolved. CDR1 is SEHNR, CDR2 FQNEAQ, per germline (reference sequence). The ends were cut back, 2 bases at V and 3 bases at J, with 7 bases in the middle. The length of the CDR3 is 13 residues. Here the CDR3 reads CASSLQMDTEAFF. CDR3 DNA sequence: TGTGCCAGCAGCTTACAGATGGACACTGAAGCTTTCTTT.

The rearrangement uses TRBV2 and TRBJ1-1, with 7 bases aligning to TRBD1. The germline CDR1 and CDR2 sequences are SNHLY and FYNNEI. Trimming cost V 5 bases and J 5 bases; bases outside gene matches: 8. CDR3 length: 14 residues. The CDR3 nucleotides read TGTGCCAGCAGTAACCAGGGGGTTGATACTGAAGCTTTCTTT. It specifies CASSNQGVDTEAFF.

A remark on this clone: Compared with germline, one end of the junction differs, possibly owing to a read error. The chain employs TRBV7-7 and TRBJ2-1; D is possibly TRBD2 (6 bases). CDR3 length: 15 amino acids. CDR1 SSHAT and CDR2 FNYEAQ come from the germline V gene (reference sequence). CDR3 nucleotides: TGTGCTAGCAGCCTAAACCGGGGGTCCTACAATGAGCAGTTCTTC. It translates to CASSLNRGSYNEQFF.

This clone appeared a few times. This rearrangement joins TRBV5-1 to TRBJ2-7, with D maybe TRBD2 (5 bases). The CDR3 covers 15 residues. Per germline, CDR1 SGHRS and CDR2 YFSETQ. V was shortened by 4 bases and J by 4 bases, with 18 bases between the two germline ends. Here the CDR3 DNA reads TGCGCCAGCAGCGCCGGCAGCGGAACTTTATACGAGCAGTACTTC. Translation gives CASSAGSGTLYEQYF.

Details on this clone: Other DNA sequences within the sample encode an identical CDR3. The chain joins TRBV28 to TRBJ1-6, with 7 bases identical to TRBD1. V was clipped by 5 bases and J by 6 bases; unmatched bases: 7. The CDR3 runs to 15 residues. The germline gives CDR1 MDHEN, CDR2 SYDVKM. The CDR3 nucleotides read TGTGCCAGCAGTCCACGGGCAGGGGGTAATTCACCCCTCCACTTT. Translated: CASSPRAGGNSPLHF.

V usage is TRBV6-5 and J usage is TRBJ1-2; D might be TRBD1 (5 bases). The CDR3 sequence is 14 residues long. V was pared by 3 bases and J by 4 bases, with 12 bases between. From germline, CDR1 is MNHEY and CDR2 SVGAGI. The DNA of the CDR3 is TGTGCCAGCAGTTATAAGGGGTCGAGCTATGGCTACACCTTC. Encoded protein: CASSYKGSSYGYTF.

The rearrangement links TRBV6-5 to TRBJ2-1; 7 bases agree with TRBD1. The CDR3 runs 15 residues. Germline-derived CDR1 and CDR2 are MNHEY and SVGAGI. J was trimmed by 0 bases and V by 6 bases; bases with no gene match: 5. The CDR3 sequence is CASSKDRSSYNEQFF. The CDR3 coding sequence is TGTGCCAGCAGCAAGGACAGGAGCTCCTACAATGAGCAGTTCTTC.

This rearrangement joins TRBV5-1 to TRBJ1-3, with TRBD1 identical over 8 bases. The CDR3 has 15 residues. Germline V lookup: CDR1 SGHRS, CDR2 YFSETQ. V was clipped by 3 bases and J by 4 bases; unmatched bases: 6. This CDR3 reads CASSSQQGVGNTIYF. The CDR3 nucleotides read TGCGCCAGCAGCTCCCAACAGGGGGTCGGAAACACCATATATTTT.

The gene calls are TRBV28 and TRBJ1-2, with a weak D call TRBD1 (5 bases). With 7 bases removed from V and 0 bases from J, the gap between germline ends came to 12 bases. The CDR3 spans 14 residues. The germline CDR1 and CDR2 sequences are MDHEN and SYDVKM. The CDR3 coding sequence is TGTGCCAGCAAAACGACAGTCTCTAACTATGGCTACACCTTC. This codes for CASKTTVSNYGYTF.

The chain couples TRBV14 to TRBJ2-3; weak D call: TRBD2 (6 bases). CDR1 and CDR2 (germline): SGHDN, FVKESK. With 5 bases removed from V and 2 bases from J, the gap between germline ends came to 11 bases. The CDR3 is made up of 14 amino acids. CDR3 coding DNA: TGTGCCAGCAGCTTGGGACTTTTCACAGATACGCAGTATTTT. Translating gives CASSLGLFTDTQYF.

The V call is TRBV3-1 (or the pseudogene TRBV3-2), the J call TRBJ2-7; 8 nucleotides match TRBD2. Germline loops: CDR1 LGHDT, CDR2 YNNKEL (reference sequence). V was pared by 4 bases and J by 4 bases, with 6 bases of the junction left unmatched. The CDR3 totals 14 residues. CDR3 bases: TGTGCCAGCAGCCGGGGCTCTAGCGGGTACGAGCAGTACTTC. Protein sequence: CASSRGSSGYEQYF.

The CDR3 reads CASSIRVNTEAFF. DNA of the CDR3: TGTGCCAGTAGTATCAGGGTGAACACTGAAGCTTTCTTT. The chain is built from TRBV19 and TRBJ1-1, with D perhaps matching TRBD1 (5 bases). Trimming stripped 3 bases from V and 0 bases from J, with 5 bases between. This CDR3 contains 13 residues. Germline CDR1 and CDR2: LNHDA and SQIVND (reference sequence). Together with reference TRBV19 and TRBJ1-1, the CDR3 gives the full variable domain: DGGITQSPKYLFRKEGQNVTLSCEQNLNHDAMYWYRQDPGQGLRLIYYSQIVNDFQKGDIAEGYSVSREKKESFPLTVTSAQKNPTAFYLCASSIRVNTEAFFGQGTRLTVV.

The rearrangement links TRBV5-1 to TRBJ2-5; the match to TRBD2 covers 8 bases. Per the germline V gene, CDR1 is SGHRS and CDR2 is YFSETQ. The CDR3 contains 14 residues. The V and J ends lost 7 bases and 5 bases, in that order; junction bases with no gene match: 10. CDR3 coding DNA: TGCGCCAGCCGACCAGCGGGAGTAGATGAGACCCAGTACTTC. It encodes CASRPAGVDETQYF.

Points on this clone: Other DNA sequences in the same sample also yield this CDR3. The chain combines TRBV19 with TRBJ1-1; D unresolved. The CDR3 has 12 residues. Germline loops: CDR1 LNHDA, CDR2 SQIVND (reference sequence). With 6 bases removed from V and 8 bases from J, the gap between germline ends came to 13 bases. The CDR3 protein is CASSIGIAEAFF. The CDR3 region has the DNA TGTGCCAGTAGCATCGGTATTGCCGAAGCTTTCTTT.